The clone carrying this TCR beta chain appeared many times. Its antigen is not identified. These data belong to a study of Graves' ophthalmopathy and Graves' hyperthyroidism. Points from the study as a whole: Blood shared most expanded thyroid clonotypes above 0.001 frequency. Both a roughly 70% sensitivity and an approximately 72% specificity characterized the model's predictions of ophthalmopathy progression.

Beta-chain TCR CDR3 regions were amplified from RNA transcripts. Amplification began with first-round RT-PCR using HTBI primers, then second-round multiplex PCR was performed. TCRdb itself ran the multiplex PCR reads through MiXCR, one entry per CDR3 protein. Of over a million distinct CDR3 sequences in the sample, 35% to 40% were seen once. No donor had other autoimmune disease, uncontrolled infection, pregnancy or lactation. Clinical symptoms, serum thyroxine, TRAb, thyroid ultrasound and orbital computed tomography determined diagnosis. Germline-derived CDR1 and CDR2 are SGHTA and FQGNSA. This CDR3 comprises 14 residues. V was pared by 7 bases and J by 7 bases, with 5 bases of the junction left unmatched.

The rearrangement uses TRBV7-2 and TRBJ1-4; 11 positions match TRBD1. The receptor was isolated from an adult man with Graves' hyperthyroidism. Sequencing was done on a sample of peripheral blood or thyroid tissue (not recorded which). The CDR3 coding sequence is TGTGCCAGCAAACCCGGGACAGGGGGTGAAAAACTGTTTTTT. Protein sequence: CASKPGTGGEKLFF.